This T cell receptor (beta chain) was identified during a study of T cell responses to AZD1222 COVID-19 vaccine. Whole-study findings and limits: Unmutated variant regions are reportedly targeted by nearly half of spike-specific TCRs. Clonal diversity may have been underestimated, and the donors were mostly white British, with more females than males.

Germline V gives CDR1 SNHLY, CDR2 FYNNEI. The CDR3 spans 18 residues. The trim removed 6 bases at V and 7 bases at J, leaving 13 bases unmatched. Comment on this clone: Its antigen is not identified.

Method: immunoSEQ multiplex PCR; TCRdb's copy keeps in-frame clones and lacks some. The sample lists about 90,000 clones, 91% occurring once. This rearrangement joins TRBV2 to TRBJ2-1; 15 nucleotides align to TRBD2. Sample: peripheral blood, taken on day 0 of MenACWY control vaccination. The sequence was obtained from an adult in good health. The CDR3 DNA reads TGTGCCAGCAGGCTCGGGACTAGCGGGAGGCTCGCCGTGAATGAGCAGTTCTTC. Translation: CASRLGTSGRLAVNEQFF. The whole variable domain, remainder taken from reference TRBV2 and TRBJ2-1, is EPEVTQTPSHQVTQMGQEVILRCVPISNHLYFYWYRQILGQKVEFLVSFYNNEISEKSEIFDDQFSVERPDGSNFTLKIRSTKLEDSAMYFCASRLGTSGRLAVNEQFFGPGTRLTVL.